This is a list of T cell receptor beta chains from one sample in a study of cytomegalovirus exposure and HLA in healthy donors. Generated by immunoSEQ multiplex PCR, the TCRdb table keeps only in-frame clones and is missing some. The sample shows a few hundred thousand clones, around 86% of them seen only once. Sequenced input: PBMCs. The receptors shown here come from a woman under 30 in good health and CMV-seronegative. CDR3s include the opening cysteine and the closing phenylalanine or tryptophan. A D gene is named only where the DNA matches it firmly. Rows may omit the clone size; those that give it use once, few, many or a size class.

TRBJ2-1,TRBV7-3,NA,once,TGTGCCAGCAGCCCATACAGGGAGAGCTCCTACAATGAGCAGTTCTTC,CASSPYRESSYNEQFF
TRBJ2-7,TRBV4-3,TRBD1,NA,TGCGCCAGCAGCCACGTCGACAGGGGGTCTCTCTACGAGCAGTACTTC,CASSHVDRGSLYEQYF
TRBJ1-3,TRBV11-2,TRBD1,NA,TGTGCCAGCAGCTTAGGGGACAGGGGGCCACCCTCTGGAAACACCATATATTTT,CASSLGDRGPPSGNTIYF
TRBJ1-2,TRBV28,TRBD1,few,TGTGCCAGCAGTTTGGGGGACAGGGTAGGCTACACCTTC,CASSLGDRVGYTF
TRBJ2-7,TRBV9,TRBD2,NA,TGTGCCAGCAGCCCCGGGGGGGAGCAGTACTTC,CASSPGGEQYF
TRBJ2-1,TRBV4-1,TRBD1,NA,TGCGCCAGCAGCCAGACAGGGGACGAGCAGTTCTTC,CASSQTGDEQFF
TRBJ1-1,TRBV4-2,NA,once,TGTGCCAGCAGGCGAGCGGGGGGGAACACTGAAGCTTTCTTT,CASRRAGGNTEAFF
TRBJ1-3,TRBV28,NA,few,TGTGCCAGCAGTTCGTTCTCTGGAAACACCATATATTTT,CASSSFSGNTIYF
TRBJ2-5,TRBV28,NA,NA,TGTGCCAGCAGTTTAGACAGACTCGACGGGGAGACCCAGTACTTC,CASSLDRLDGETQYF
TRBJ2-7,TRBV7-2,NA,NA,TGTGCCAGCAGCTTAATACAGGGTAGTTGGGAGCAGTACTTC,CASSLIQGSWEQYF
TRBJ1-1,TRBV6-1,TRBD1,NA,TGTGCCAGCAGTCAATGGACAGGGTCAGACGGTGAAGCTTTCTTT,CASSQWTGSDGEAFF
TRBJ1-1,TRBV7-8,NA,NA,TGTGCCAGCAGCCGACAGGAGATGAACACTGAAGCTTTCTTT,CASSRQEMNTEAFF
TRBJ2-2,TRBV6-5,NA,NA,TGTGCCAGCAGTTACTTTGGGGGCCTCAACACCGGGGAGCTGTTTTTT,CASSYFGGLNTGELFF
TRBJ2-1,TRBV7-7,NA,NA,TGTGCCAGCAGCTTAGCGCGGCGCGATGAGCAGTTCTTC,CASSLARRDEQFF
TRBJ1-6,TRBV6-4,NA,NA,TGTGCCAGCAGTGGGGACTTCAATTCACCCCTCCACTTT,CASSGDFNSPLHF
TRBJ1-2,TRBV11-1,NA,NA,TGTGCCAGCAGCTTATCTCCTAACTATGGCTACACCTTC,CASSLSPNYGYTF
TRBJ2-2,TRBV2,TRBD1,NA,TGTGCCAGCACCAGGGACAGACTGAGAGCGAACACCGGGGAGCTGTTTTTT,CASTRDRLRANTGELFF
TRBJ1-2,TRBV2,NA,NA,TGTGCCAGCAGTCAAATCCCCCCCTATGGCTACACCTTC,CASSQIPPYGYTF
TRBJ2-7,TRBV5-1,TRBD2,NA,TGCGCCAGCAGCCAACTAGCGGCGAGCTCCTACGAGCAGTACTTC,CASSQLAASSYEQYF
TRBJ2-3,TRBV29-1,TRBD1,NA,TGCAGCGTTGATTCCCGGACAGGGGCAGATACGCAGTATTTT,CSVDSRTGADTQYF
TRBJ1-1,TRBV2,NA,once,TGTGCCAGCAGGCTGACAAGTGTGGCTTTCTTT,CASRLTSVAFF
TRBJ1-2,TRBV28,TRBD1,NA,TGTGCCAGCAGCTCCGGGACAGGCGCGAAGGGCTACACCTTC,CASSSGTGAKGYTF
TRBJ2-1,TRBV5-6,NA,NA,TGTGCCAGCAGCGCTATTCTCAGGGTGAATCTCAAATACAATGAGCAGTTCTTC,CASSAILRVNLKYNEQFF
TRBJ1-1,TRBV29-1,NA,NA,TGCAGCGCTCATTTTGCGACTGGGAACACTGAAGCTTTCTTT,CSAHFATGNTEAFF
TRBJ2-7,TRBV7-3,NA,NA,TGTGCCAGCAGCCAAGGAGAATACTCCTACGAGCAGTACTTC,CASSQGEYSYEQYF
TRBJ1-1,TRBV5-3,NA,NA,TGTGCCAGAAGAAGCAGGGCGAACACTGAAGCTTTCTTT,CARRSRANTEAFF
TRBJ2-7,TRBV30,NA,NA,TGTGCCTGGAGACGGACTTCCTACGAGCAGTACTTC,CAWRRTSYEQYF
TRBJ2-7,TRBV6-6,NA,NA,TGTGCCAGCAGTACCGGGTCGTTGAGCTCCTACGAGCAGTACTTC,CASSTGSLSSYEQYF
TRBJ1-2,TRBV20-1,TRBD1,once,TGCAGTGCTTACGGGACAGAGACGTTC,CSAYGTETF
TRBJ1-1,TRBV30,NA,NA,TGTGCCTGCCGGGACACTGAAGCTTTCTTT,CACRDTEAFF
TRBJ1-1,TRBV2,NA,NA,TGTGCCACCTCGGCAGGTCAGTTCGAAGCTTTCTTT,CATSAGQFEAFF
TRBJ2-1,TRBV19,TRBD2,NA,TGTGCCAGTAGTAATGGACTAGCGGTATCCTACAATGAGCAGTTCTTC,CASSNGLAVSYNEQFF
TRBJ1-2,TRBV29-1,NA,once,TGCAGCGTTGAAAGGTGGGCCGGCTACACCTTC,CSVERWAGYTF
TRBJ2-1,TRBV11-3,NA,NA,TGTGCCAGCAGCTATACAGGGTCCGGCAATGAGCAGTTCTTC,CASSYTGSGNEQFF
TRBJ2-7,TRBV10-3,TRBD2,NA,TGTGCCATCAGTGAGTCGCGTCCAGGACTAGCGGGGGGGAGCTACGAGCAGTACTTC,CAISESRPGLAGGSYEQYF
TRBJ2-7,TRBV28,NA,NA,TGTGCCAGCAGTTTATTTGGCAGAGGGAGAGGGTACGAGCAGTACTTC,CASSLFGRGRGYEQYF
TRBJ2-7,TRBV6-5,NA,NA,TGTGCCAGCAGTCAGGGTTTCGTCTACGAGCAGTACTTC,CASSQGFVYEQYF
TRBJ1-2,TRBV19,TRBD1,NA,TGTGCCAGTGTGAAATCTACCGGGACAGTGGGCTATGGCTACACCTTC,CASVKSTGTVGYGYTF
TRBJ1-1,TRBV29-1,NA,NA,TGCAGCGTTGAAGGGGGCCTAGTAGGAGCTTTCTTT,CSVEGGLVGAFF